This TCR beta chain stems from a study of CD8+CD57+ T cells in acquired aplastic anemia. Overall study: The mean DNA yield obtained from sorted CD4+ and CD8+ cells came to 3 to 3.5 ug.

Study observations and caveats: CD8+ Simpson's diversity in patients was not significantly different from that in controls. Researchers report that approximately 28 CD8+ CDR3 sequences appeared in both patients and controls.

For CDR3 and TCR beta VDJ profiling, genomic DNA was the template used. MiXCR was run by TCRdb on the reads, yielding one entry per CDR3 protein. The table includes 90,000 to 120,000 distinct CDR3 sequences, about half detected once. This clonotype showed up many times. The antigen is not known. Sequencing was performed on sorted CD4+, CD8+, or CD8+CD57+ T cells (not recorded which) from PBMCs. This clonotype originated in a human donor in good health, serving as a control.

CDR3 in DNA: TGCGCCAGCAGCTGGGACAGGGCCTACACAGATACGCAGTATTTT. Its translation: CASSWDRAYTDTQYF. The genes are TRBV10-1 and TRBJ2-3; TRBD1 aligns across 9 bases. The CDR3 spans 15 residues. V gave up 6 bases and J gave up 2 bases; unmatched junction bases: 6. Germline V CDR1 and CDR2: WNHNN, SYGVQD (reference sequence).